Below, 3 T cell receptor beta chains from the same sample are listed, as sequenced in a study of T cells in Graves' hyperthyroidism and ophthalmopathy. RNA transcripts gave rise to amplified TCR beta CDR3 regions. A set of HTBI primers served as the primers for a first-round RT-PCR of the TCR CDR3. TCRdb reprocessed the multiplex PCR reads via MiXCR and lists one record per CDR3 protein. The sample has about 660,000 distinct CDR3 sequences; 45% are singletons. Sequencing used peripheral blood or thyroid tissue (not recorded which). Receptors originate from an adult man with Graves' disease, either hyperthyroidism or ophthalmopathy (not recorded which).

This chain links TRBV11-1 with TRBJ1-2, with D unresolved. V shed 1 base and J shed 7 bases, with 16 bases lying between them. The CDR3 spans 15 residues. The germline V gene has CDR1 SGHAT and CDR2 FQDESV (reference sequence). The CDR3 nucleotides read TGTGCCAGCAGCTTAGGCTACAACTCTGAGGGTGGCTACACCTTC. Its translation: CASSLGYNSEGGYTF.

This clonotype was seen at least ten times. The chain carries TRBV15 and TRBJ1-6, with D possibly being TRBD1 (6 bases). CDR1 LNHNV and CDR2 YYDKDF come from the germline V gene (reference sequence). The V end was cut by 5 bases, the J end by 5 bases, with 13 bases between. The CDR3 covers 15 residues. For the CDR3, the DNA is TGTGCCACCAGCCCCTCGGGACATAATAATTCACCCCTCCACTTT. This codes for CATSPSGHNNSPLHF.

The chain combines TRBV3-1 with TRBJ1-5; D gene uncertain. V lost 2 bases and J lost 0, with 5 bases in between. Germline lookup yields CDR1 LGHDT and CDR2 YNNKEL (reference sequence). The CDR3 contains 14 residues. The CDR3 coding sequence is TGTGCCAGCAGCCAACAGCCTAGCAATCAGCCCCAGCATTTT. Translation gives CASSQQPSNQPQHF. Supplemented by reference TRBV3-1 and TRBJ1-5, the full variable domain reads DTAVSQTPKYLVTQMGNDKSIKCEQNLGHDTMYWYKQDSKKFLKIMFSYNNKELIINETVPNRFSPKSPDKAHLNLHINSLELGDSAVYFCASSQQPSNQPQHFGDGTRLSIL.